This entry describes one T cell receptor (beta chain). Its cognate antigen is unknown. The junction departs from the called germline gene at one end, perhaps through a read error. The authors isolated at least 6 million PBMCs per sample. These data originate in a study of blood T cells in healthy people across ages. Findings of the study overall: Expanded clonotype changes were possibly confounded by unknown donor CMV status.

Alongside a J-beta primer mix, a sample-barcoded 5' primer served in a second PCR lasting 7 to 11 cycles. TCRdb reprocessed the 5' RACE reads via MiXCR and lists one record per CDR3 protein. The table shows 1 million or so distinct CDR3 sequences, with approximately 25% occurring only once. This CDR3 has 13 residues. The same sample was also used in a study of T cells of mothers and their children.

The sample comprised blood. This sequence was found in a girl aged 2 to 10 in good health. The chain is built from TRBV12-3 or TRBV12-4 and TRBJ1-2; D possibly corresponds to TRBD1 (5 bases). DNA for the CDR3: TGTGCCAGCACGGCAGGGAAGAACTGTGGCTACACCTTC. It translates to CASTAGKNCGYTF.